This TCR beta chain came from a study of cytomegalovirus exposure and HLA in healthy donors. Trimming at V came to 8 bases and at J to 4 bases, leaving 8 bases not matched to a gene. From germline, CDR1 is GTSNPN and CDR2 SVGIG (reference sequence). This CDR3 comprises 13 residues. The PCR made use of 60 Vbeta and 13 Jbeta primers. In the original workflow: In a later analysis, of tens of millions of unique beta chains, roughly 9.9 million appeared in at least two donors. Some clones are missing from TCRdb's copy, which holds only in-frame ones; the method was immunoSEQ multiplex PCR. The D gene and trimming were derived from the DNA, and the V and J assignments and clone size from that table. The table lists around 150,000 clones, around four fifths of them singletons, with 1.5% to 1.7% in the top ten.

The sequencing input was PBMCs. The J gene is TRBJ1-5, the V gene TRBV30; 7 nucleotides line up with TRBD1. The receptor comes from a man aged 35-49 years in good health and CMV-seronegative. In DNA form, the CDR3 reads TGTGCCAGCCAGGGGGTAGGTAATCAGCCCCAGCATTTT. Protein product: CASQGVGNQPQHF.